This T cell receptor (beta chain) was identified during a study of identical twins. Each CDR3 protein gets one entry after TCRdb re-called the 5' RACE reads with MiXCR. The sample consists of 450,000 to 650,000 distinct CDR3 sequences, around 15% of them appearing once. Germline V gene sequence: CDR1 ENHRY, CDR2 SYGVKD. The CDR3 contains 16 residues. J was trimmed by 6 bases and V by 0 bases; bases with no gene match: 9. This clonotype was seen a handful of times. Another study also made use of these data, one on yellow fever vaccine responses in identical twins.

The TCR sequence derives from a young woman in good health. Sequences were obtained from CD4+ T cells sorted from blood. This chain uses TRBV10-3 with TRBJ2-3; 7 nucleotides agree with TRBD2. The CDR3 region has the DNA TGTGCCATCAGTGAGTCGACTGGGAGGGCCATGGATACGCAGTATTTT. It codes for CAISESTGRAMDTQYF.